This TCR beta chain was identified in a study of radiation and T cells in renal cell carcinoma. The overall study: Nephrectomy followed 15 Gy stereotactic body radiation by 4 weeks. Broader study findings: In blood, top tumor clones expanded by 2 weeks, shrinking by 4.

This clone was detected only a few times. The antigen remains undetermined. Some clones are missing from TCRdb's copy, which holds only in-frame ones; the method was immunoSEQ multiplex PCR. The table lists 45,000 or so clones, 83% of them singletons. Time point reported: baseline pretreatment blood. As for treatment: 15 Gy SBRT to primary tumor, nephrectomy 4 weeks later. The tumor was a clear cell renal cell carcinoma. V shed 6 bases, J shed 4 bases, and the junction held 10 bases outside the gene matches. The CDR3 runs to 15 residues. Looked up from germline, CDR1 is MDHEN and CDR2 is SYDVKM. The sequencing used blood, collected from a patient whose treatment included radiotherapy and nephrectomy. The receptor was derived from an older woman with renal cell carcinoma. The rearrangement joins TRBV28 to TRBJ1-2; 8 nucleotides line up with TRBD1. This CDR3 is CASRTTGGDSYGYTF. CDR3 bases: TGTGCCAGCAGGACTACAGGGGGAGACTCCTATGGCTACACCTTC.